This record covers a single TCR beta chain. The data stem from a study of blood T cell repertoires in COVID-19. Study details: Samples taken during acute and convalescent COVID-19 were collected in the United States, Italy and Spain. From T cells, B-cell-depleted T cells, or PBMCs came the material, which was cDNA or gDNA.

Trimming shortened V by 0 bases and J by 4 bases, and 12 bases separated the two germline ends. The CDR3 has 15 residues. Germline CDR1 GTSNPN, CDR2 SVGIG (reference sequence). In the source study's methods: Using reference gene primer amplification, nucleated cell counts were estimated. Here immunoSEQ multiplex PCR was the method, and the copy in TCRdb shows in-frame clones only, minus some. V and J calls and clone size follow that table, whereas D and trimming were derived from the DNA. The sample carries 200,000 to 300,000 clones, 75% to 85% recorded once. This clonotype originated in a man aged 35-49 years who had recovered from COVID-19. This sequence joins TRBV30 and TRBJ2-2; no clear D gene. Sequenced material: peripheral blood. The chain's CDR3 is CAWSVSAIGTGELFF. The CDR3 DNA is TGTGCCTGGAGTGTATCTGCGATTGGCACCGGGGAGCTGTTTTTT. The full variable domain, with the rest looked up from reference TRBV30 and TRBJ2-2, is SQTIHQWPATLVQPVGSPLSLECTVEGTSNPNLYWYRQAAGRGLQLLFYSVGIGQISSEVPQNLSASRPQDRQFILSSKKLLLSDSGFYLCAWSVSAIGTGELFFGEGSRLTVL.